This is a list of T cell receptor beta chains from one sample in a study of immune evolution from preneoplasia to lung adenocarcinoma. Profiled with immunoSEQ multiplex PCR; TCRdb holds only in-frame clones, not every one. The table shows roughly 40,000 clones, with 60% to 75% occurring only once. The sample taken for sequencing was FFPE invasive lung adenocarcinoma tissue. Source of these receptors: a person aged 55 to 70 with lung adenocarcinoma. The CDR3 runs from the conserved cysteine through the conserved F or W. The order of the fields is J gene, D gene, V gene, clone size, CDR3 DNA, CDR3 protein. A D gene is named only where the DNA matches it firmly. Not all rows give a size; the values are once, few, many and, for expanded clones, a class.

>TRBJ1-5|NA|TRBV19|medium-sized
TGTGCCAGTAGTATCTGGGGCTCGGTGGGGGGTTACAATCAGCCCCAGCATTTT
CASSIWGSVGGYNQPQHF
>TRBJ2-2|TRBD1|TRBV5-1|NA
TGCGCCAGCAGCGTACCCCTAGGGGGCGTCGCCGGGGAGCTGTTTTTT
CASSVPLGGVAGELFF
>TRBJ2-5|NA|TRBV4-2|few
TGTGCCAGCAATGGGACCCAGTACTTC
CASNGTQYF
>TRBJ2-1|NA|TRBV19|NA
TGTGCCAGTAGTATAGAGAGAGGGATTACGAATGAGCAGTTCTTC
CASSIERGITNEQFF
>TRBJ1-2|TRBD1|TRBV19|NA
TGTGCCAGCAAAGGAGGACAGGCGGACTATGGCTACACCTTC
CASKGGQADYGYTF
>TRBJ1-4|TRBD1|TRBV7-6|once
TGTGCCAGCAGCCCACCTCGACAGGGTAGGGTTGAAAAACTGTTTTTT
CASSPPRQGRVEKLFF
>TRBJ2-7|NA|TRBV7-2|few
TGTGCCAGCAGCCAATACATGCAGGAAGAGCAGTACTTC
CASSQYMQEEQYF
>TRBJ2-3|TRBD2|TRBV7-2|NA
TGTGCCAGCAGCGGGGGGGTAGTGGATACGCAGTATTTT
CASSGGVVDTQYF
>TRBJ2-1|NA|TRBV2|NA
TGTGCCAGCTCCCTTTTGATACAACAGTTCTTC
CASSLLIQQFF
>TRBJ2-7|TRBD1|TRBV28|NA
TGTGCCAGCAGTCTAGGACAGGACTACGAGCAGTACTTC
CASSLGQDYEQYF
>TRBJ1-1|NA|TRBV9|NA
TGTGCCAGCAGCGTCACGGAGAACACTGAAGCTTTCTTT
CASSVTENTEAFF
>TRBJ2-7|NA|TRBV7-2|NA
TGTGCCAGCACCTCAGGTCCTAGCGCCCTCGAGCAGTACTTC
CASTSGPSALEQYF
>TRBJ2-2|TRBD2|TRBV6-1|NA
TGTGCCAGCAGTGGGCTAGCGGGAGGTAAAGGGGAGCTGTTTTTT
CASSGLAGGKGELFF
>TRBJ2-5|NA|TRBV14|NA
TGTGCCAGCAGCCAAGATAACCAAGAGACCCAGTACTTC
CASSQDNQETQYF
>TRBJ2-7|NA|TRBV21-1|NA
TGTGCCAGCAGCAAATTTTTGGAGCAGTACTTC
CASSKFLEQYF
>TRBJ2-6|NA|TRBV18|NA
TGTGCCAGCTCTCCCGGGGCCCCTCTACTCGGGGCCAACGTCCTGACTTTC
CASSPGAPLLGANVLTF